This paragraph reports one T cell receptor (beta chain). The table lists this clonotype with many counts. The antigen this receptor binds is unknown. Base qualities are not recorded, but no much larger clone differs from it by a single base. Here V drops 6 bases and J drops 10 bases, and the junction holds 12 bases not matched to any gene. Including cysteine and phenylalanine, the CDR3 has 14 amino acids. The sequence is cut down to CDR3 DNA, 42 bases in frame from base 1. The sample originates from a study of T cells in Graves' hyperthyroidism and ophthalmopathy (dated by TCRdb to between 2018 and 2020). Background for the entire study: Peripheral blood was collected at initial diagnosis, before any treatment. To identify TCR V-J signatures that set the groups apart, the researchers used a discovery cohort of more than 95 patients, made up of roughly 45 with Graves' ophthalmopathy and approximately 57 with stable Graves' hyperthyroidism. Whether ophthalmopathy could be predicted prospectively was tested in an independent validation cohort made up of some 20 hyperthyroidism patients plus 17 patients who later progressed to ophthalmopathy. The approximately 100 discovery patients were randomly split 7:3 into training and test sets. In more than 5 Graves' hyperthyroidism patients, the study also compared T-cell repertoires from thyroid tissue with T-cell repertoires from blood. Once sampling was done, hyperthyroidism patients were given methimazole at a starting dose of 30 mg daily, whereas ophthalmopathy patients were given high-dose intravenous methylprednisolone. TCR Vbeta CDR3 sequencing of 120 to 150 peripheral blood samples (43 ophthalmopathy, over 70 hyperthyroidism and some 17 progressor patients) is reported in the paper. The research as a whole found: Most expanded thyroid clonotypes (frequency above 0.001) were also detected in blood, a finding suggesting that blood repertoires may reflect thyroid immune responses. Sample size was not statistically predetermined, and investigators were not blinded to group allocation. In cross-validation, a model built on a 13 V-J signature told ophthalmopathy apart from stable hyperthyroidism with less than 90% sensitivity and 81% to 82% specificity, and in testing the same model reached 80%/75%. In validation, the model predicted progression to ophthalmopathy with around 71% sensitivity and about 72% specificity, a median of about 6 months before onset.

Stable Graves' hyperthyroidism was defined as no progression to ophthalmopathy during 18 months of follow-up. Hyperthyroidism patients were newly diagnosed, had a disease duration of under 2 months, and were aged 18 to 65 years. Any patient with an uncontrolled infection, another autoimmune disease, pregnancy or lactation was excluded. Diagnoses were established on the basis of clinical symptoms, serum thyroxine and TRAb, thyroid ultrasound, and orbital computed tomography. PBMCs were separated from 10 ml of fresh peripheral blood using Ficoll-Paque density gradient centrifugation. Trizol reagent was used to extract total RNA, and RNA quality was then checked on an Agilent 2100 Bioanalyzer. TCR beta CDR3 regions were amplified from RNA transcripts. The first round of RT-PCR for the TCR CDR3 was performed with the HTBI primer set and the Qiagen OneStep RT-PCR kit. A second multiplex PCR round built the libraries, followed by size selection and purification. Paired-end sequencing of the libraries was performed with 100 bp reads on an Illumina HiSeq2000. The study's processing was this. SOAPnuke was used to process the raw data, removing reads that contained adapters or uncalled bases, had a mean Phred below 15, or lacked an exact match to the constant primer or identifier. COPE v1.2.5 was used to merge high-quality paired reads, and clonotypes were defined as unique nucleotide sequences. MiTCR v1.1 was used to align clonotypes to the IMGT TRBV, TRBD and TRBJ reference segments. Only V-J combinations with frequency above 0.0001, covering about 99% of repertoires, were analysed. A TCS score was defined as the ratio between F50 (clonal expansion) and ExV (chaos), using BLOSUM62-based TCRdist between CDR3 peptides within each V-J. Welch's t-statistics and random forest reduced around 510 V-J features to about 12, which were used in a naive Bayes classifier (R e1071). The public reads were run again by TCRdb, first through fastp at Q25 and then through MiXCR, and only productive beta chains were kept. Duplicate CDR3 protein sequences are folded into a single record with the most common DNA and genes. TCRdb, not the authors, supplied the V and J calls. Counted in this sample were hundreds of thousands of distinct CDR3 sequences; around 15% of them appeared once. The ten top clones hold approximately 3.9% of the sample.

Material: blood. The chain uses TRBV12-3 or TRBV12-4 and TRBJ1-5; 7 central nucleotides agree with TRBD1. The sequence was obtained from a woman aged 25 to 45 with Graves' hyperthyroidism. The CDR3: CASSQHRGGQPQHF. The sequenced DNA: TGTGCCAGCAGCCAGCACAGGGGCGGTCAACCCCAGCATTTT.